This TCR beta chain was identified in a study of T cells after posttransplantation cyclophosphamide. Study findings and constraints: Later blood repertoires were often dominated by clones from the donor CD8+ memory compartment.

The CDR3 loop spans 15 amino acids. Deletions cut 4 bases from V and 2 bases from J, with 12 bases between. Germline V gives CDR1 SGHTA, CDR2 FQGNSA. TCRdb's table, derived via immunoSEQ multiplex PCR, lists solely in-frame clones and lacks some. Among some 43,000 clones listed, roughly 91% were seen once. Treatment was busulfan-fludarabine conditioning, a marrow graft, and cyclophosphamide on days +3 and +4. Details on this clone: Its antigen is not identified.

The chain recombines TRBV7-2 with TRBJ1-5; D is perhaps TRBD1 (6 bases). This material consisted of PBMCs, taken just over 60 days after allogeneic stem cell transplant with posttransplant cyclophosphamide. This clonotype was sampled from a male patient between 60 and 69 years old who received an allogeneic stem cell transplant from a related donor and was CMV-positive. Some T cells may be graft donor cells. The CDR3, as DNA: TGTGCCAGCAGCTCGCACAGGGCTGGCAATCAGCCCCAGCATTTT. This translates into CASSSHRAGNQPQHF. Based on the CDR3 plus reference TRBV7-2 and TRBJ1-5, the full variable domain is GAGVSQSPSNKVTEKGKDVELRCDPISGHTALYWYRQSLGQGLEFLIYFQGNSAPDKSGLPSDRFSAERTGGSVSTLTIQRTQQEDSAVYLCASSSHRAGNQPQHFGDGTRLSIL.